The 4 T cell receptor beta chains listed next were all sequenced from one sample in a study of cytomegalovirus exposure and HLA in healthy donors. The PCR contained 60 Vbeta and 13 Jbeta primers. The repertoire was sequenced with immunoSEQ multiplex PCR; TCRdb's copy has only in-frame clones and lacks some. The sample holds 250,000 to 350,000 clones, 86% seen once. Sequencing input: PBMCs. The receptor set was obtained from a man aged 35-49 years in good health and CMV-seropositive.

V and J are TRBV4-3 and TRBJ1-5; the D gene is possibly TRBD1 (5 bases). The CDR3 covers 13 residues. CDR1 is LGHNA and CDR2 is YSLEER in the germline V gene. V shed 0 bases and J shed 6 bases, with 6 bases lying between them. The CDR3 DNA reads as TGCGCCAGCAGCCAAGACAGGGTTCAGCCCCAGCATTTT. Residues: CASSQDRVQPQHF.

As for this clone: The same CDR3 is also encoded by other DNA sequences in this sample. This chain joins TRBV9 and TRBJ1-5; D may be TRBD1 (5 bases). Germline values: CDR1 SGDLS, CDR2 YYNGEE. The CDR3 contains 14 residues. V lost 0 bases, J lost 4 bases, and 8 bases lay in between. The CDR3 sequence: CASSVGGGNQPQHF. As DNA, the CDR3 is TGTGCCAGCAGCGTAGGGGGCGGAAATCAGCCCCAGCATTTT.

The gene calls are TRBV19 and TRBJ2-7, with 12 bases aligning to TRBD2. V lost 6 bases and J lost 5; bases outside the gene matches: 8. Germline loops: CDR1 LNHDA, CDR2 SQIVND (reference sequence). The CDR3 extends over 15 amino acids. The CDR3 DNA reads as TGTGCCAGTAGCTCGACTAGCGGGAGTGGAGACGAGCAGTACTTC. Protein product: CASSSTSGSGDEQYF.

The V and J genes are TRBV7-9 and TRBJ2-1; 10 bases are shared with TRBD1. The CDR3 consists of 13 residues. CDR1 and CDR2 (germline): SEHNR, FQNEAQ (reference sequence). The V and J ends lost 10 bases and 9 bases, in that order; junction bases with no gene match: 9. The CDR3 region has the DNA TGTGCCACCAGACAGGGGGCGCATAGTGAGCAGTTCTTC. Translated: CATRQGAHSEQFF.